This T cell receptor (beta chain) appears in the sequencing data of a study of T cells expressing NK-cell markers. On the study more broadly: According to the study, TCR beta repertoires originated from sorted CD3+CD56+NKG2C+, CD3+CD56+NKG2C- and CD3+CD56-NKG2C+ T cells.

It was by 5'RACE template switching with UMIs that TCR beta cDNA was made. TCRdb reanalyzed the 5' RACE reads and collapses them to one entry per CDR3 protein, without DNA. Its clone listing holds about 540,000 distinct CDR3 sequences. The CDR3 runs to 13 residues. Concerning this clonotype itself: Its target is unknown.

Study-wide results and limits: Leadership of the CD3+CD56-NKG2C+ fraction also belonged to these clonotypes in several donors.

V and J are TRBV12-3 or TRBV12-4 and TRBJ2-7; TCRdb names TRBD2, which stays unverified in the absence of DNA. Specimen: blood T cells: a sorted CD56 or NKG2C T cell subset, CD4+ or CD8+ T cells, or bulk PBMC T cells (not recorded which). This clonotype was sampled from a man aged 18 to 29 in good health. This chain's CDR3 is CASSPASGYEQYF.